One sample yielded the 8 T cell receptor beta chains listed below, sequenced in a study of tumor-infiltrating lymphocytes in oesophageal squamous cell carcinoma. One entry per CDR3 protein, called by TCRdb with MiXCR from the PCR reads. Seen here are approximately 18,000 distinct CDR3 sequences, around 40% observed once, and the top ten hold around 19%. The sample comprised normal esophageal tissue next to the tumor. These TCRs come from a female donor with esophageal squamous cell carcinoma.

CDR3 nucleotide sequence: TGTGCCAGCAGTGAACGTAGCGGGGCCTACAATGAGCAGTTCTTC. Translating it yields CASSERSGAYNEQFF. The chain links TRBV6-1 to TRBJ2-1; 8 bases are shared with TRBD2. The CDR3 is 15 residues long. Germline V gene lookup returns CDR1 MNHNS and CDR2 SASEGT. The J segment lost 2 bases and the V segment lost 2 bases, leaving 2 bases of the junction unmatched.

The table lists this clonotype with many counts. CDR3 bases: TGTGCCAGCAGTTTAGGCAGGGCCCAAGAGACCCAGTACTTC. This codes for CASSLGRAQETQYF. This chain connects TRBV12-3 or TRBV12-4 to TRBJ2-5, with TRBD1 as a possible D gene (5 bases). Trimming took 1 base from V and 1 from J, leaving 7 bases between them. The CDR3 covers 14 residues.

A remark on this clonotype: A much larger clone lies a single base off, so this may be a read error. The chain has TRBV19 and TRBJ1-1; a weak D match, TRBD1 (5 bases). CDR3 length equals 16 residues. Germline V lookup: CDR1 LNHDA, CDR2 SQIVND (reference sequence). Here the CDR3 reads CATADSTAWVNTEALF. The CDR3 bases are TGTGCCACCGCAGACAGTACTGCATGGGTGAACACTGAAGCTTTATTT.

This clonotype was picked up many times. This chain connects TRBV28 to TRBJ1-4, with D perhaps matching TRBD1 (5 bases). The V gene's germline CDR1 is MDHEN and CDR2 SYDVKM. Trimming left V 5 bases short and J 8 bases short, with 24 bases between. This CDR3 spans 17 amino acids. This CDR3 reads CASSLPGVGEENEKLFF. In DNA form, the CDR3 reads TGTGCCAGCAGTCTCCCCGGGGTAGGGGAGGAGAACGAAAAACTGTTTTTT.

By share, this clonotype counts as medium-sized. V and J are TRBV12-3 or TRBV12-4 and TRBJ2-2, with no clear D. CDR3 length equals 14 residues. Trimming cost V 7 bases and J 1 base, with 10 bases left between them. The CDR3 DNA is TGTGCCAGCAAGGAACAACAGAACACCGGGGAGCTGTTTTTT. This translates into CASKEQQNTGELFF.

This chain joins TRBV12-3 or TRBV12-4 and TRBJ2-1, with no clear D. This CDR3 comprises 12 residues. V lost 4 bases and J 5 bases, leaving 6 bases between the germline ends. CDR3 sequence reads: CASSYLDNEQFF. CDR3 in DNA: TGTGCCAGCAGTTATTTGGACAATGAGCAGTTCTTC.

This clonotype has at least ten counts. This chain links TRBV24-1 with TRBJ2-1; D unresolved. There are 15 residues in the CDR3. With 0 bases removed from V and 5 bases from J, the gap between germline ends came to 10 bases. Per the germline V gene, CDR1 is KGHDR and CDR2 is SFDVKD. In DNA, the CDR3 is TGTGCCACCAGTGATTTGCAGGTGACTGACAATGAGCAGTTCTTC. Protein: CATSDLQVTDNEQFF.

This clonotype appeared many times. The chain carries TRBV30 and TRBJ2-3; 7 bases agree with TRBD1. The germline V gene encodes CDR1 GTSNPN and CDR2 SVGIG (reference sequence). This CDR3 region has 13 residues. V was clipped by 0 bases and J by 7 bases; unmatched bases: 4. In nucleotides, the CDR3 is TGTGCCTGGAGTGTCCCAGGGGGAAATACGCAGTATTTT. Encoded protein: CAWSVPGGNTQYF.